The 30 T cell receptor beta chains listed next were all sequenced from one sample in a study of shared clonotypes between healthy human individuals. Measured with immunoSEQ multiplex PCR; TCRdb has only the in-frame clones, and not every one. The table lists 1,500,000 or so clones, roughly 96% of them singletons. Source material: naive CD4+ T cells sorted from blood. Subset given: CD45RA+ positively selected. These receptors all stem from a man in his thirties or forties in good health.

This chain uses TRBV2 with TRBJ2-7; no definite D call. Germline V CDR1 and CDR2: SNHLY, FYNNEI. The germline V and J ends were trimmed by 9 bases and 6 bases, with 12 bases remaining between them. The CDR3 covers 11 residues. This CDR3 reads CARGKMGEQYF. In nucleotides, the CDR3 is TGTGCCAGGGGCAAGATGGGCGAGCAGTACTTC.

V gene TRBV27 combines with J gene TRBJ1-5; maybe TRBD1 (6 bases). CDR1 and CDR2 (germline): MNHEY, SMNVEV (reference sequence). V was trimmed by 6 bases and J by 2 bases, leaving 14 bases between them. The CDR3 is made up of 15 amino acids. The CDR3 spells CASRPGAGGNQPQHF. The CDR3 coding sequence is TGTGCCAGCAGGCCCGGTGCAGGGGGCAATCAGCCCCAGCATTTT.

The chain combines TRBV7-8 with TRBJ1-4; no clear D gene. V was pared by 6 bases and J by 0 bases, with 11 bases between. This CDR3 has 15 amino acids. Looked up from germline, CDR1 is SGHVS and CDR2 is FQNEAQ. The CDR3 DNA is TGTGCCAGCAGTTCAGACATTGCAACTAATGAAAAACTGTTTTTT. Its protein is CASSSDIATNEKLFF. Drawing the rest from reference TRBV7-8 and TRBJ1-4, the complete variable domain is GAGVSQSPRYKVAKRGQDVALRCDPISGHVSLFWYQQALGQGPEFLTYFQNEAQLDKSGLPSDRFFAERPEGSVSTLKIQRTQQEDSAVYLCASSSDIATNEKLFFGSGTQLSVL.

The rearrangement uses TRBV2 and TRBJ2-7; possibly TRBD1 for D (5 bases). V lost 5 bases, J lost 4 bases, and 12 bases lay in between. The length of the CDR3 is 13 residues. The germline V gene encodes CDR1 SNHLY and CDR2 FYNNEI. The chain's CDR3 is CASSPKTVYEQYF. CDR3 sequence (DNA): TGTGCCAGCAGTCCCAAGACAGTATACGAGCAGTACTTC.

The chain combines TRBV28 with TRBJ2-4; 7 nucleotides line up with TRBD2. V shed 5 bases, J shed 0 bases, and the junction held 10 bases outside the gene matches. Germline lookup yields CDR1 MDHEN and CDR2 SYDVKM. This CDR3 contains 17 residues. The CDR3 loop is CASSPGTTPIAKNIQYF. CDR3 coding DNA: TGTGCCAGCAGTCCCGGGACTACCCCAATAGCCAAAAACATTCAGTACTTC.

The chain joins TRBV18 to TRBJ2-7; possibly TRBD1 for D (6 bases). Germline CDR1 is KGHSH and CDR2 is LQKENI. This CDR3 has 14 amino acids. Trimming stripped 5 bases from V and 4 bases from J, with 15 bases between. The DNA of the CDR3 is TGTGCCAGCTCAGTAAAACAGGGAAGGTACGAGCAGTACTTC. Its protein product is CASSVKQGRYEQYF.

The chain joins TRBV6-1 to TRBJ1-4; the match to TRBD1 covers 8 bases. Germline V CDR1 and CDR2: MNHNS, SASEGT. The trim removed 6 bases at V and 0 bases at J, leaving 3 bases unmatched. The CDR3 totals 15 residues. This CDR3 reads CASSGDRSTNEKLFF. The CDR3 coding sequence is TGTGCCAGCAGCGGGGACAGGTCAACTAATGAAAAACTGTTTTTT.

The rearrangement links TRBV28 to TRBJ2-1, with D unclear. Germline assignment: CDR1 MDHEN and CDR2 SYDVKM. This CDR3 is built from 17 residues. V shed 2 bases and J shed 3 bases, with 17 bases lying between them. The CDR3 region is CASSLVQGQVGYNEQFF. The CDR3 DNA reads TGTGCCAGCAGTTTAGTTCAAGGGCAAGTGGGCTACAATGAGCAGTTCTTC.

The chain joins TRBV5-6 to TRBJ1-5; possible D gene TRBD1, 6 bases. Germline CDR1 is SGHDT and CDR2 is YYEEEE. This CDR3 region has 15 residues. The V end was cut by 1 base, the J end by 0 bases, with 8 bases between. The CDR3 bases are TGTGCCAGCAGCTTGAGGGGGACTAGCAATCAGCCCCAGCATTTT. It encodes CASSLRGTSNQPQHF.

J is TRBJ2-5 and V is TRBV2; D call uncertain. The CDR3 is made up of 10 amino acids. Germline V gene sequence: CDR1 SNHLY, CDR2 FYNNEI. The germline V and J ends were trimmed by 11 bases and 2 bases, with 6 bases remaining between them. CDR3 loop: CAGSQETQYF. The CDR3 DNA reads as TGTGCCGGTTCGCAAGAGACCCAGTACTTC.

This chain joins TRBV5-1 and TRBJ2-5; the match to TRBD1 covers 7 bases. The CDR3 has 15 residues. V lost 4 bases to trimming and J lost 0 bases; unmatched junction nucleotides: 6. Germline values: CDR1 SGHRS, CDR2 YFSETQ. The CDR3 here is CASSGRDRYQETQYF. For the CDR3, the DNA is TGCGCCAGCAGCGGACGGGACAGATACCAAGAGACCCAGTACTTC.

The V gene is TRBV6-5, the J gene TRBJ1-1; perhaps TRBD1 as D (5 bases). This CDR3 region has 16 residues. CDR1 is MNHEY and CDR2 is SVGAGI in the germline V gene. The germline V and J ends were trimmed by 4 bases and 0 bases, with 15 bases remaining between them. The CDR3 loop is CASSFLPAGLNTEAFF. The CDR3, as DNA: TGTGCCAGCAGTTTTCTGCCGGCGGGGCTGAACACTGAAGCTTTCTTT.

This sequence joins TRBV6-1 and TRBJ2-3, with D perhaps TRBD1 (5 bases). Germline assignment: CDR1 MNHNS and CDR2 SASEGT. This CDR3 region has 14 residues. Trimming stripped 6 bases from V and 2 bases from J, with 12 bases between. The CDR3 reads CASRTGRYTDTQYF. CDR3 sequence (DNA): TGTGCCAGCAGAACAGGTCGCTACACAGATACGCAGTATTTT.

The chain is built from TRBV5-5 and TRBJ2-7, with D tentatively TRBD1 (6 bases). CDR1 is SGHKS and CDR2 is YYEKEE in the germline V gene (reference sequence). The CDR3 extends over 12 amino acids. V lost 4 bases and J 6 bases, leaving 11 bases between the germline ends. The CDR3 DNA is TGTGCCAGCAGCCGGGTAGGGGGCGAGCAGTACTTC. It translates to CASSRVGGEQYF.

V gene TRBV5-1 combines with J gene TRBJ2-3; TRBD2 aligns across 13 bases. CDR3 size: 18 residues. J was trimmed by 1 base and V by 2 bases; bases with no gene match: 7. Germline CDR1 is SGHRS and CDR2 is YFSETQ. This CDR3 reads CASSFILAGGVGTDTQYF. The CDR3 region has the DNA TGCGCCAGCAGCTTCATACTAGCGGGAGGGGTAGGCACAGATACGCAGTATTTT. The full variable domain, in which reference TRBV5-1 and TRBJ2-3 provide the parts outside the CDR3, is KAGVTQTPRYLIKTRGQQVTLSCSPISGHRSVSWYQQTPGQGLQFLFEYFSETQRNKGNFPGRFSGRQFSNSRSEMNVSTLELGDSALYLCASSFILAGGVGTDTQYFGPGTRLTVL.

This chain joins TRBV19 and TRBJ1-2; D uncertain. CDR1 and CDR2 from the germline V gene are LNHDA and SQIVND (reference sequence). CDR3 length equals 16 residues. Trimming pared 3 bases from V and 0 bases from J, leaving 14 bases between. CDR3 in amino acids: CASSIAGVASNYGYTF. The CDR3 DNA reads as TGTGCCAGTAGTATTGCGGGAGTCGCCTCTAACTATGGCTACACCTTC.

This sequence joins TRBV27 and TRBJ2-3, with D maybe TRBD1 (5 bases). V was shortened by 3 bases and J by 1 base, with 8 bases between the two germline ends. Germline CDR1 is MNHEY and CDR2 is SMNVEV (reference sequence). CDR3 length equals 14 residues. The CDR3 is CASSFTRGTDTQYF. The DNA of the CDR3 is TGTGCCAGCAGTTTTACCAGGGGCACAGATACGCAGTATTTT.

This rearrangement joins TRBV5-4 to TRBJ2-6; maybe TRBD2 (7 bases). This CDR3 is built from 20 residues. Germline V CDR1 and CDR2: SGHNT, YYREEE (reference sequence). Trimming removed 4 bases at V and 5 bases at J, with 28 bases between. The CDR3 here is CASSPGGPIAAVERANVLTF. The CDR3 region has the DNA TGTGCCAGCAGCCCGGGGGGCCCTATAGCTGCCGTTGAGAGGGCCAACGTCCTGACTTTC.

This clone was counted a single time. The chain links TRBV28 to TRBJ2-2; D gene uncertain. Trimming cost V 4 bases and J 1 base, with 10 bases left between them. The germline V gene has CDR1 MDHEN and CDR2 SYDVKM. There are 15 residues in the CDR3. The CDR3 nucleotides are TGTGCCAGCAGTTCGTTGGGTAGGAACACCGGGGAGCTGTTTTTT. It codes for CASSSLGRNTGELFF. The variable domain in full, with the rest retrieved from reference TRBV28 and TRBJ2-2, is DVKVTQSSRYLVKRTGEKVFLECVQDMDHENMFWYRQDPGLGLRLIYFSYDVKMKEKGDIPEGYSVSREKKERFSLILESASTNQTSMYLCASSSLGRNTGELFFGEGSRLTVL.

This clone was detected only once. The chain links TRBV5-6 to TRBJ2-5, with TRBD1 as a possible D gene (5 bases). Germline V gene sequence: CDR1 SGHDT, CDR2 YYEEEE. The CDR3 extends over 14 amino acids. V lost 3 bases, J lost 5 bases, and 14 bases lay in between. CDR3 sequence: CASSSQGRAETQYF. For the CDR3, the DNA is TGTGCCAGCAGCTCCCAGGGCAGGGCCGAGACCCAGTACTTC.

This clone was seen a few times. This chain connects TRBV18 to TRBJ2-7; 8 positions match TRBD2. Germline V gene data show CDR1 as KGHSH and CDR2 as LQKENI. V was clipped by 9 bases and J by 6 bases; unmatched bases: 10. The CDR3 consists of 13 residues. CDR3 in amino acids: CASSPGLAREQYF. The CDR3, as DNA: TGTGCCAGTTCCCCTGGACTAGCACGCGAGCAGTACTTC.

This chain joins TRBV30 and TRBJ2-5; no reliable D call. V lost 2 bases and J 4 bases, leaving 26 bases between the germline ends. The CDR3 consists of 18 residues. Germline V gene data show CDR1 as GTSNPN and CDR2 as SVGIG (reference sequence). This chain's CDR3 is CAWSLGNSTRRPRETQYF. The CDR3 DNA sequence: TGTGCCTGGAGTCTGGGAAACTCGACACGCCGCCCAAGAGAGACCCAGTACTTC.

This rearrangement joins TRBV7-2 to TRBJ2-7, with 9 bases identical to TRBD2. CDR3 length: 13 residues. Germline loops: CDR1 SGHTA, CDR2 FQGNSA. After removal of 1 base from V and 12 bases from J, the junction contained 7 bases not matched to a gene. The CDR3 spells CASSLEAGGGTYF. CDR3 DNA sequence: TGTGCCAGCAGCTTAGAAGCGGGAGGCGGGACGTACTTC.

V usage is TRBV4-3 and J usage is TRBJ2-7; 7 bases fit TRBD1. This CDR3 contains 17 residues. With V trimmed by 4 bases and J by 0 bases, 12 bases remained unmatched. Germline V gene sequence: CDR1 LGHNA, CDR2 YSLEER. The CDR3 sequence is CASSRVTGAFSSYEQYF. The CDR3 region has the DNA TGCGCCAGCAGCCGCGTTACAGGGGCCTTTAGCTCCTACGAGCAGTACTTC.

J is TRBJ2-1 and V is TRBV7-2; 8 bases map to TRBD2. The length of the CDR3 is 15 residues. Trimming took 4 bases from V and 5 from J; bases not matched to a gene: 7. Germline V gene sequence: CDR1 SGHTA, CDR2 FQGNSA. The CDR3 is CASSSQRERNNEQFF. DNA for the CDR3: TGTGCCAGCAGCTCCCAGCGGGAGAGAAACAATGAGCAGTTCTTC.

The chain links TRBV15 to TRBJ2-1, with D perhaps matching TRBD2 (7 bases). The CDR3 contains 15 residues. The V end was cut by 4 bases, the J end by 1 base, with 11 bases between. CDR1 is LNHNV, CDR2 YYDKDF, per germline (reference sequence). DNA of the CDR3: TGTGCCACCAGCAAGGGGGAGGGTTCCTACAATGAGCAGTTCTTC. Encoded protein: CATSKGEGSYNEQFF.

The chain is built from TRBV14 and TRBJ2-5, with no clear D. The CDR3 spans 12 residues. Germline CDR1 is SGHDN and CDR2 is FVKESK. V lost 3 bases and J 5 bases, leaving 7 bases between the germline ends. Here the CDR3 DNA reads TGTGCCAGCAGCCACACGTCCGAGACCCAGTACTTC. Translation gives CASSHTSETQYF.

The gene calls are TRBV2 and TRBJ2-3; the D is unclear. Trimming cost V 4 bases and J 2 bases, with 4 bases left between them. The CDR3 runs 12 residues. Germline CDR1 and CDR2: SNHLY and FYNNEI. Here the CDR3 DNA reads TGTGCCAGCAGTGCGACCACAGATACGCAGTATTTT. Translating gives CASSATTDTQYF.

V and J are TRBV9 and TRBJ1-3; perhaps TRBD1 as D (5 bases). Trimming left V 4 bases short and J 0 bases short, with 14 bases between. Germline lookup yields CDR1 SGDLS and CDR2 YYNGEE. The CDR3 runs to 16 residues. CDR3 in DNA: TGTGCCAGCAGCATGGGACCGCCGAGCTCTGGAAACACCATATATTTT. This sequence encodes CASSMGPPSSGNTIYF.

This clone was seen a single time. The chain recombines TRBV19 with TRBJ2-2, with D maybe TRBD2 (6 bases). Germline V gene lookup returns CDR1 LNHDA and CDR2 SQIVND (reference sequence). Trimming took off 2 bases at V and 5 bases at J, with 12 bases between the two ends. This CDR3 region has 15 residues. The CDR3, as DNA: TGTGCCAGTAGTATACTAAGGGGAGGTACCGGGGAGCTGTTTTTT. Amino acid sequence: CASSILRGGTGELFF.